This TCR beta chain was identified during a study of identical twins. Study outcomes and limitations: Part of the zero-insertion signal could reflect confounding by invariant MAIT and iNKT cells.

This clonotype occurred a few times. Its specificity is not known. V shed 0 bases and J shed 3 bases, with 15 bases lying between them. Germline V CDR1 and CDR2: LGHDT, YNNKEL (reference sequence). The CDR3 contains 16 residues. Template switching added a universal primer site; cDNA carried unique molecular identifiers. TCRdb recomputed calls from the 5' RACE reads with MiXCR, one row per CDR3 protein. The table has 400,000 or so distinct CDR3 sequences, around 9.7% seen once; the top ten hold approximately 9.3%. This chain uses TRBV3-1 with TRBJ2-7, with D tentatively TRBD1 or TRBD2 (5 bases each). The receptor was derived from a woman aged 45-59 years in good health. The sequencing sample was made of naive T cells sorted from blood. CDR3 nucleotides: TGTGCCAGCAGCCAAGATCGAGGGGCAACTTTCTACGAGCAGTACTTC. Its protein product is CASSQDRGATFYEQYF.